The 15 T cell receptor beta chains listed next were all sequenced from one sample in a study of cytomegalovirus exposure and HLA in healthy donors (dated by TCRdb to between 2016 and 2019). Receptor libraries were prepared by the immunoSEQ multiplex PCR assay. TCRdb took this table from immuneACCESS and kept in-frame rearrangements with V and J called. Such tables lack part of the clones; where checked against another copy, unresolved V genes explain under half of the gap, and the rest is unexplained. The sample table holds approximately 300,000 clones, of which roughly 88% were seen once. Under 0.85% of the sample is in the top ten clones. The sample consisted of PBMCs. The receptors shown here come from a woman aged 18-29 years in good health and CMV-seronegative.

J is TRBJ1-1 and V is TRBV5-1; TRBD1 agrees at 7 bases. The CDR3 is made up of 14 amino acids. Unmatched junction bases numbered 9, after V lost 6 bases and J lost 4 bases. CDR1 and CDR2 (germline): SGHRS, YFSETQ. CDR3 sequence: CASNSQGDGTEAFF. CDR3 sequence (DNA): TGCGCCAGCAATTCTCAGGGGGATGGCACTGAAGCTTTCTTT.

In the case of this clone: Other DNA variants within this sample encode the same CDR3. Written as DNA, the CDR3 is TGTGCCAGCAGTTTGGGGACTGTCTACGAGCAGTACTTC. It encodes CASSLGTVYEQYF. The gene calls are TRBV27 and TRBJ2-7; possibly TRBD2 for D (6 bases). Between the trimmed V and J ends, which lost 3 bases and 3 bases, there was a span of 9 bases. The CDR3 consists of 13 residues. Germline values: CDR1 MNHEY, CDR2 SMNVEV (reference sequence).

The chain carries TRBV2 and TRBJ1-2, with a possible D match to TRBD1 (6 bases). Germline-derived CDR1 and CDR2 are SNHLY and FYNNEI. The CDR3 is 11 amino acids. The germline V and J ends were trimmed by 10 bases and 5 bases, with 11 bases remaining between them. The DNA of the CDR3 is TGTGCCACCTCCCAGGGGTATGGCTACACCTTC. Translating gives CATSQGYGYTF.

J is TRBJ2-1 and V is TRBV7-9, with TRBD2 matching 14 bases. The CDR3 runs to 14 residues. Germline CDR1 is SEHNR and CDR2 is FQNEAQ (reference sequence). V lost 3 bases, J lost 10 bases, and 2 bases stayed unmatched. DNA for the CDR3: TGTGCCAGCAGCTTGAGGACTAGCGGGGGGGAGCAGTTCTTC. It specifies CASSLRTSGGEQFF.

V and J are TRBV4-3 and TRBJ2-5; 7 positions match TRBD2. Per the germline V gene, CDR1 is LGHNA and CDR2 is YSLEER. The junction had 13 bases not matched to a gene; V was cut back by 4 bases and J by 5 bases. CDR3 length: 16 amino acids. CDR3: CASSLAPSGGRETQYF. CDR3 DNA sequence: TGCGCCAGCAGCCTTGCCCCCTCGGGGGGTCGGGAGACCCAGTACTTC.

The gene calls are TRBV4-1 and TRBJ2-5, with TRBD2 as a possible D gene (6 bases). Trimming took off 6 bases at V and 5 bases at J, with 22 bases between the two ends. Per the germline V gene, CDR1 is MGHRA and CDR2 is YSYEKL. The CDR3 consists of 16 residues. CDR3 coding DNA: TGCGCCAGCAGACCACCGACAAGACTAGTTTTTGAGACCCAGTACTTC. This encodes CASRPPTRLVFETQYF.

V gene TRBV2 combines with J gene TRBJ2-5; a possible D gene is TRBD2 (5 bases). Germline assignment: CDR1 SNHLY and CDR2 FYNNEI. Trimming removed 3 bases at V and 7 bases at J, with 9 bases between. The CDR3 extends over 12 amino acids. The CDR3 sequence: CASSDGEGTQYF. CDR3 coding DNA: TGTGCCAGCAGTGATGGCGAGGGGACCCAGTACTTC.

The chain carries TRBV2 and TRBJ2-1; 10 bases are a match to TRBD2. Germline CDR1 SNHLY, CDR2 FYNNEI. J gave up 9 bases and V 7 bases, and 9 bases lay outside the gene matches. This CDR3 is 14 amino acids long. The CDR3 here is CASTASGREGEQFF. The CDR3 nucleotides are TGTGCCAGCACGGCTAGCGGGAGAGAGGGTGAGCAGTTCTTC.

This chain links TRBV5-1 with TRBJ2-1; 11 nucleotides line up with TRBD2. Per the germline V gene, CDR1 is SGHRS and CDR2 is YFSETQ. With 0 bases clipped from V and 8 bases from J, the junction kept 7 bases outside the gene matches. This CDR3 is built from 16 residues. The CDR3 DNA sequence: TGCGCCAGCAGCTTGGCCGCACTAGCGGGAGTGGATGAGCAGTTCTTC. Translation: CASSLAALAGVDEQFF.

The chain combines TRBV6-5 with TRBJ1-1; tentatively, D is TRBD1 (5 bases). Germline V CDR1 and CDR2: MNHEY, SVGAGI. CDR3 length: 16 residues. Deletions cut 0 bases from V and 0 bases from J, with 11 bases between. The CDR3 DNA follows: TGTGCCAGCAGTTACTCTTGGACAAGGGTGAACACTGAAGCTTTCTTT. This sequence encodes CASSYSWTRVNTEAFF.

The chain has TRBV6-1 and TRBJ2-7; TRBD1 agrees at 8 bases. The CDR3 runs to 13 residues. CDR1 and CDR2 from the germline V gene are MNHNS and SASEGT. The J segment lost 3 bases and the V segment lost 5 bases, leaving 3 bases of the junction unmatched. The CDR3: CASSITGGYEQYF. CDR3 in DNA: TGTGCCAGCAGTATAACAGGGGGCTACGAGCAGTACTTC.

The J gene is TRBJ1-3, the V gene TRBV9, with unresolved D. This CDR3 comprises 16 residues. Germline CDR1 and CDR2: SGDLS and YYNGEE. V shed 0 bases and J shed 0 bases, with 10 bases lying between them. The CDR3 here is CASSVGGGISGNTIYF. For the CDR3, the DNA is TGTGCCAGCAGCGTAGGAGGCGGAATCTCTGGAAACACCATATATTTT.

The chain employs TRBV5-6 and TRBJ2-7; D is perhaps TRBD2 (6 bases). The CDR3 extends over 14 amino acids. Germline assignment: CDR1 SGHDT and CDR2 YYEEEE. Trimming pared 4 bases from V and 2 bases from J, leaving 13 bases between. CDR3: CASSTEGLPYEQYF. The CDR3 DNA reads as TGTGCCAGCAGCACCGAGGGACTTCCCTACGAGCAGTACTTC.

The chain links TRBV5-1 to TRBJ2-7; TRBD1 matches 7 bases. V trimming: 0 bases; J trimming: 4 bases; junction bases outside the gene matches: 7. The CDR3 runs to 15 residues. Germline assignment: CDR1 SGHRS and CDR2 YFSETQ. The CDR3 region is CASSLAEQGLYEQYF. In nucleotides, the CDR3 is TGCGCCAGCAGCTTGGCGGAACAGGGGCTTTACGAGCAGTACTTC.

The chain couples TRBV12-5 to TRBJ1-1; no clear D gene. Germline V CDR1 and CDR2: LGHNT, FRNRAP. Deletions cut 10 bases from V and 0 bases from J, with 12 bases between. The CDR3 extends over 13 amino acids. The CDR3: CATIQHMNTEAFF. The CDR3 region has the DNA TGTGCTACCATACAGCACATGAACACTGAAGCTTTCTTT. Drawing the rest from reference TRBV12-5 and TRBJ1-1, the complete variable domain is DARVTQTPRHKVTEMGQEVTMRCQPILGHNTVFWYRQTMMQGLELLAYFRNRAPLDDSGMPKDRFSAEMPDATLATLKIQPSEPRDSAVYFCATIQHMNTEAFFGQGTRLTVV.